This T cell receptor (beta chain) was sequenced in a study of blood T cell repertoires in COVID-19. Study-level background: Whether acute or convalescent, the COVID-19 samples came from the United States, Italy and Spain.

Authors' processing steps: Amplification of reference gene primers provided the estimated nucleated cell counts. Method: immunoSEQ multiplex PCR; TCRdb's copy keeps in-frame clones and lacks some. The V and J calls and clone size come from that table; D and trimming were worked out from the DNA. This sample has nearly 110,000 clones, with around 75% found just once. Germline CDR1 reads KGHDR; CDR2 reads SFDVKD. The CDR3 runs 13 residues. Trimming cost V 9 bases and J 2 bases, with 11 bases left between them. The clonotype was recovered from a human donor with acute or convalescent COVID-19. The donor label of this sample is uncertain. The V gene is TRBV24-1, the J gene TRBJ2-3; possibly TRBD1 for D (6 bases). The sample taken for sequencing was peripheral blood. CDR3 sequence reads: CATAGAATDTQYF. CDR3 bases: TGTGCCACCGCAGGGGCGGCCACAGATACGCAGTATTTT.